Shown below are 19 T cell receptor beta chains from a single sample sequenced in a study of HIV-infected patients and healthy controls. cDNA was made from around 0.5 ug RNA using alpha and beta constant primers. Using multiplexing indices, alpha and beta chain libraries were generated apart by chain-specific third strand synthesis. TCRdb fed the 5' RACE reads into MiXCR, producing one record per CDR3 protein. Of approximately 22,000 distinct CDR3 sequences in the sample, roughly 8.7% were seen once. The repertoire came from unfractionated whole blood and reflected all unsorted peripheral T cells. What was sequenced was blood. The source of these receptors is an adult in good health.

Here the CDR3 DNA reads TGTGCCAGCAGCACCGTGACAGACTCCTACGAGCAGTACTTC. Amino acids: CASSTVTDSYEQYF. J is TRBJ2-7 and V is TRBV5-5, with D perhaps TRBD1 (5 bases). Germline lookup yields CDR1 SGHKS and CDR2 YYEKEE (reference sequence). CDR3 length: 14 amino acids. With 4 bases removed from V and 0 bases from J, the gap between germline ends came to 11 bases.

This clonotype came up a few times. V and J are TRBV14 and TRBJ2-3; perhaps TRBD2 as D (8 bases). With 6 bases removed from V and 3 bases from J, the gap between germline ends came to 19 bases. The CDR3 is 16 residues long. Germline CDR1 SGHDN, CDR2 FVKESK. CDR3 protein: CASSRREGAMTDTQYF. The CDR3 region has the DNA TGTGCCAGCAGTCGCCGGGAGGGGGCTATGACAGATACGCAGTATTTT.

This clonotype was seen ten or more times. This chain links TRBV7-2 with TRBJ2-3; either TRBD1 or TRBD2 may fit D (6 bases each). The CDR3 runs to 17 residues. Looked up from germline, CDR1 is SGHTA and CDR2 is FQGNSA. Trimming shortened V by 1 base and J by 4 bases, and 18 bases separated the two germline ends. The CDR3 nucleotides are TGTGCCAGCAGCTTAGGTGGGGCCGGGGGCTGGTCAGATACGCAGTATTTT. Its protein product is CASSLGGAGGWSDTQYF.

The chain employs TRBV4-2 and TRBJ2-7, with 9 bases aligning to TRBD1. V gave up 4 bases and J gave up 2 bases; unmatched junction bases: 3. From germline, CDR1 is LGHNA and CDR2 YNFKEQ. This CDR3 has 14 amino acids. The CDR3: CASSPGQGTYEQYF. The CDR3 DNA reads TGTGCCAGCAGCCCGGGACAGGGCACCTACGAGCAGTACTTC.

The chain has TRBV12-3 or TRBV12-4 and TRBJ2-5; no firm D call. V gave up 3 bases and J gave up 0 bases, with 11 bases separating them. The CDR3 has 15 amino acids. CDR3 sequence: CASSFGSLYQETQYF. CDR3 coding DNA: TGTGCCAGCAGTTTCGGCAGTTTGTACCAAGAGACCCAGTACTTC.

This clonotype was counted many times. The chain is built from TRBV29-1 and TRBJ2-2; tentatively, D is TRBD1 (6 bases). This CDR3 spans 14 amino acids. The germline V and J ends were trimmed by 6 bases and 3 bases, with 14 bases remaining between them. CDR1 is SQVTM and CDR2 is ANQGSEA in the germline V gene. CDR3 region: CSVAGVPDTGELFF. The CDR3 DNA sequence: TGCAGCGTCGCAGGGGTCCCGGACACCGGGGAGCTGTTTTTT.

This clonotype was seen many times. Here the CDR3 DNA reads TGTGCCAGCAGCCTAACCTTTGGGGTGGGCACTGAAGCTTTCTTT. Translation gives CASSLTFGVGTEAFF. The rearrangement joins TRBV6-4 to TRBJ1-1; D remains ambiguous. Trimming removed 6 bases at V and 4 bases at J, with 18 bases between. From germline, CDR1 is MRHNA and CDR2 SNTAGT. The CDR3 contains 15 residues.

In its sample, this clonotype was seen many times. The J gene is TRBJ2-7, the V gene TRBV7-8; the match to TRBD1 covers 8 bases. The junction had 10 bases not matched to a gene; V was cut back by 5 bases and J by 1 base. Germline V gives CDR1 SGHVS, CDR2 FQNEAQ. This CDR3 spans 16 amino acids. Here the CDR3 reads CASSRRTGSSSYEQYF. In nucleotides, the CDR3 is TGTGCCAGCAGCCGCCGGACAGGGAGTAGTTCCTACGAGCAGTACTTC.

This clonotype was detected many times. The chain links TRBV10-3 to TRBJ1-6, with D hard to call. CDR3 size: 15 residues. The germline gives CDR1 ENHRY, CDR2 SYGVKD. V lost 3 bases and J 5 bases, leaving 11 bases between the germline ends. CDR3: CAISDGRRNNSPLHF. CDR3 coding DNA: TGTGCCATCAGTGACGGGCGCCGGAATAATTCACCCCTCCACTTT.

This clonotype was found many times. The chain combines TRBV18 with TRBJ2-5, with D perhaps matching TRBD2 (5 bases). V was shortened by 2 bases and J by 10 bases, with 8 bases between the two germline ends. Germline V gives CDR1 KGHSH, CDR2 LQKENI. This CDR3 contains 11 residues. CDR3 DNA: TGTGCCAGCTCACCAGACGGGGACCAGTACTTC. Protein product: CASSPDGDQYF.

By its share, this clonotype is medium-sized. The chain joins TRBV11-2 to TRBJ1-1; 7 bases are shared with TRBD1. CDR3 length equals 11 residues. The V gene end was trimmed by 9 bases and the J gene end by 6 bases; junction bases not matched to a gene: 4. The germline V gene encodes CDR1 SGHAT and CDR2 FQNNGV. CDR3 in DNA: TGTGCCAGTTACAGGGGCTCTGAAGCTTTCTTT. This gives the protein CASYRGSEAFF.

This sequence joins TRBV19 and TRBJ1-2; D ambiguous. V was shortened by 3 bases and J by 2 bases, with 7 bases between the two germline ends. The CDR3 covers 13 residues. Germline CDR1 and CDR2: LNHDA and SQIVND (reference sequence). DNA of the CDR3: TGTGCCAGTAGTATGACTGTCAACTATGGCTACACCTTC. The encoded protein is CASSMTVNYGYTF.

This clonotype appeared many times. This sequence joins TRBV4-3 and TRBJ1-2; maybe TRBD1 (6 bases). Germline assignment: CDR1 LGHNA and CDR2 YSLEER. The germline V and J ends were trimmed by 0 bases and 3 bases, with 26 bases remaining between them. CDR3 length: 20 residues. This CDR3 is CASSQEYPPPVGGKDYGYTF. Written as DNA, the CDR3 is TGCGCCAGCAGCCAAGAGTACCCCCCACCCGTGGGGGGCAAGGACTATGGCTACACCTTC.

This clonotype came up many times. In DNA form, the CDR3 reads TGTGCCAGCAGCCAAGATTACGGGACAGGGGTTGTTGCTGAAGCTTTCTTT. It yields the protein CASSQDYGTGVVAEAFF. The chain recombines TRBV14 with TRBJ1-1; 10 bases map to TRBD1. In germline, CDR1 is SGHDN, CDR2 FVKESK. CDR3 length equals 17 residues. The junction had 10 bases not matched to a gene; V was cut back by 0 bases and J by 6 bases.

About this clonotype itself: With a much larger clone just one base away, this may be a read error. V and J are TRBV3-1 and TRBJ2-1; D perhaps matches TRBD2 (5 bases). CDR1 and CDR2 (germline): LGHDT, YNNKEL (reference sequence). The CDR3 extends over 13 amino acids. V lost 10 bases and J lost 5, with 15 bases in between. CDR3 residues: CATRSPGNNEQFF. The CDR3 DNA reads TGTGCCACCAGGAGCCCGGGGAACAATGAGCAGTTCTTC.

This clonotype was seen ten or more times. The chain links TRBV25-1 to TRBJ1-5; D remains unclear. This CDR3 region has 20 residues. V lost 6 bases to trimming and J lost 5 bases, with 32 bases between them. CDR1 is MGHDK, CDR2 SYGVNS, per germline. The CDR3 DNA reads TGTGCCAGCAGCCCCCACTCAGAACGGCCCCCCCGGGCATGGCATCAGCCCCAGCATTTT. This codes for CASSPHSERPPRAWHQPQHF. Looking up the rest from reference TRBV25-1 and TRBJ1-5 gives the full variable domain: EADIYQTPRYLVIGTGKKITLECSQTMGHDKMYWYQQDPGMELHLIHYSYGVNSTEKGDLSSESTVSRIRTEHFPLTLESARPSHTSQYLCASSPHSERPPRAWHQPQHFGDGTRLSIL.

This clonotype was detected many times. DNA of the CDR3: TGCAGTGCTCTAACGGGACTAGCGGGGCGCACAGATACGCAGTATTTT. It translates to CSALTGLAGRTDTQYF. The chain has TRBV20-1 and TRBJ2-3, with 13 bases lining up with TRBD2. Germline lookup yields CDR1 DFQATT and CDR2 SNEGSKA (reference sequence). The ends lost 5 bases at V and 1 base at J; junction bases unmatched: 6. The CDR3 is 16 amino acids.

In its sample, this clonotype was seen many times. This rearrangement joins TRBV3-1 to TRBJ1-6, with D possibly TRBD1 on 6 matching bases. Trimming left V 4 bases short and J 12 bases short, with 16 bases between. There are 14 residues in the CDR3. CDR1 LGHDT and CDR2 YNNKEL come from the germline V gene (reference sequence). The DNA for the CDR3 is TGTGCCAGCAGCCCATACAGGGAATTCAAACCCCTCCACTTT. It translates to CASSPYREFKPLHF.

This clonotype was counted between two and nine times. The chain employs TRBV5-1 and TRBJ2-1; D uncertain. The CDR3 contains 16 residues. Trimming pared 0 bases from V and 0 bases from J, leaving 10 bases between. Germline CDR1 SGHRS, CDR2 YFSETQ. The CDR3 nucleotides are TGCGCCAGCAGCTTGGAAGGAACGAGCTCCTACAATGAGCAGTTCTTC. Translated: CASSLEGTSSYNEQFF.